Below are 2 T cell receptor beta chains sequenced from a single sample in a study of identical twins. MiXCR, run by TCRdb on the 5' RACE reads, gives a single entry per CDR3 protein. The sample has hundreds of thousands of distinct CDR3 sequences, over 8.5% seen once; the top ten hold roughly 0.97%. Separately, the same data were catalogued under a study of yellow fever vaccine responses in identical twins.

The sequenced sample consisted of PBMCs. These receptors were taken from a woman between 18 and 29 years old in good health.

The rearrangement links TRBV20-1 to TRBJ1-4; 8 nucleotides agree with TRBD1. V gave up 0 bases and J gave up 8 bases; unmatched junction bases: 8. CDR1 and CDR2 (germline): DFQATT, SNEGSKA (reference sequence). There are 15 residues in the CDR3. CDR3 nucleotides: TGCAGTGCTAGAGAGGCCGGGACAGGCAGAGAAAAACTGTTTTTT. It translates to CSAREAGTGREKLFF.

The CDR3 DNA follows: TGCAGTGCTAGCTTTAGGATTCTGAAGGTTGGAAACACCATATATTTT. Its protein product is CSASFRILKVGNTIYF. The chain employs TRBV20-1 and TRBJ1-3, with D uncertain. CDR3 length equals 16 residues. With 3 bases removed from V and 3 bases from J, the gap between germline ends came to 18 bases. Germline V CDR1 and CDR2: DFQATT, SNEGSKA (reference sequence).